These 9 T cell receptor beta chains originate from one sample sequenced in a study of shared clonotypes between healthy human individuals. Data came from immunoSEQ multiplex PCR; TCRdb stores just in-frame clones and leaves some out. The repertoire consists of about 480,000 clones, with over 60% occurring once and the leading ten covering approximately 13%. Input material: PBMCs. Source of these receptors: a woman between 35 and 50 years old in good health. Some clones in this sample may be carry-over from other donors' samples.

This chain links TRBV6-8 with TRBJ2-7; D is possibly TRBD2 (6 bases). Trimming pared 6 bases from V and 1 base from J, leaving 19 bases between. There are 16 residues in the CDR3. Germline lookup yields CDR1 MNHGY and CDR2 SAAAGT. CDR3 loop: CASSSFRDSSSYEQYF. The DNA of the CDR3 is TGTGCCAGCAGCTCCTTCCGGGACTCAAGTTCCTACGAGCAGTACTTC.

The chain has TRBV6-1 and TRBJ2-3; 10 bases line up with TRBD2. Germline CDR1 reads MNHNS; CDR2 reads SASEGT. The CDR3 consists of 15 residues. J gave up 2 bases and V 3 bases, and 2 bases lay outside the gene matches. The CDR3 reads CASSEGLAPTDTQYF. The CDR3 DNA sequence: TGTGCCAGCAGTGAGGGACTAGCGCCCACAGATACGCAGTATTTT.

This chain joins TRBV7-3 and TRBJ2-1; TRBD1 might be the D (6 bases). Per germline, CDR1 SGHTA and CDR2 FQGTGA. The CDR3 has 15 amino acids. The V end was cut by 5 bases, the J end by 2 bases, with 13 bases between. Here the CDR3 DNA reads TGTGCCAGCAGCCAGGCCAGGGGTCCCTACAATGAGCAGTTCTTC. As protein: CASSQARGPYNEQFF.

V and J are TRBV11-2 and TRBJ1-2; no reliable D call. With 5 bases removed from V and 2 bases from J, the gap between germline ends came to 12 bases. CDR1 is SGHAT and CDR2 is FQNNGV in the germline V gene. The CDR3 runs 14 residues. CDR3 protein: CASSATIGNYGYTF. CDR3 DNA: TGTGCCAGCAGCGCAACAATCGGGAACTATGGCTACACCTTC.

V is TRBV4-1 and J is TRBJ2-1; a weak D match, TRBD2 (6 bases). The CDR3 consists of 17 residues. Germline V gene lookup returns CDR1 MGHRA and CDR2 YSYEKL. Trimming shortened V by 2 bases and J by 9 bases, and 23 bases separated the two germline ends. This chain's CDR3 is CASSQRAPGLLHGEQFF. The CDR3, as DNA: TGCGCCAGCAGCCAACGAGCCCCGGGACTCCTTCATGGTGAGCAGTTCTTC.

DNA for the CDR3: TGTGCCAGCAGTGACTGGGAGCGGGAGAACACCGGGGAGCTGTTTTTT. Translating it yields CASSDWERENTGELFF. The rearrangement joins TRBV2 to TRBJ2-2; TRBD2 matches at 7 bases. Germline V gene lookup returns CDR1 SNHLY and CDR2 FYNNEI. This CDR3 region has 16 residues. V shed 3 bases and J 1 base; nucleotides not matched to a gene: 5.

The sample holds one count of this clone. The V gene is TRBV2, the J gene TRBJ2-2, with TRBD2 identical over 11 bases. The CDR3 is 15 residues long. The V gene end was trimmed by 7 bases and the J gene end by 0 bases; junction bases not matched to a gene: 1. Per the germline V gene, CDR1 is SNHLY and CDR2 is FYNNEI. In DNA, the CDR3 is TGTGCCAGCAAGACTAGCGGGACGAACACCGGGGAGCTGTTTTTT. Translated, it gives CASKTSGTNTGELFF.

This clone was observed a single time. This chain uses TRBV28 with TRBJ1-1, with D hard to call. CDR3 length equals 13 residues. Trimming pared 3 bases from V and 4 bases from J, leaving 9 bases between. Germline V CDR1 and CDR2: MDHEN, SYDVKM. The DNA of the CDR3 is TGTGCCAGCAGTTTTTACCAAGGCACTGAAGCTTTCTTT. It codes for CASSFYQGTEAFF.

This clone came up once. The chain recombines TRBV28 with TRBJ1-2; tentatively, D is TRBD1 (5 bases). Germline V CDR1 and CDR2: MDHEN, SYDVKM. Trimming took 2 bases from V and 4 from J, leaving 11 bases between them. The CDR3 consists of 14 residues. The CDR3 loop reads CASSLPRDLYGYTF. In DNA, the CDR3 is TGTGCCAGCAGTTTACCCCGGGACCTCTATGGCTACACCTTC.